These 21 T cell receptor beta chains originate from one sample sequenced in a study of blood T cells in healthy people across ages. A second PCR, run for about 6 to 11 cycles, used a sample-barcoded 5' primer plus a J-beta primer mix. TCRdb analysed the 5' RACE reads with MiXCR anew, one entry per CDR3 protein. The sample records around 800,000 distinct CDR3 sequences, around 25% being singletons. These data were also filed under a second study, of T cells of mothers and their children.

The sample consisted of blood. The receptors stem from a boy between 10 and 17 years old in good health.

The chain joins TRBV27 to TRBJ2-7; 7 positions match TRBD1. Trimming removed 0 bases from V and 3 bases from J; junction bases left unmatched: 5. The CDR3 loop spans 15 amino acids. In germline, CDR1 is MNHEY, CDR2 SMNVEV (reference sequence). The CDR3 sequence: CASSLSGQRVYEQYF. CDR3 sequence (DNA): TGTGCCAGCAGTTTATCGGGACAGCGAGTCTACGAGCAGTACTTC.

The chain recombines TRBV5-1 with TRBJ1-4; weak D call: TRBD1 (6 bases). This CDR3 region has 14 residues. The V end was cut by 4 bases, the J end by 8 bases, with 15 bases between. CDR1 is SGHRS and CDR2 is YFSETQ in the germline V gene. CDR3 nucleotides: TGCGCCAGCAGCCTGCAGGGGTCTGACGAAAAACTGTTTTTT. Translation gives CASSLQGSDEKLFF. Looking up the rest from reference TRBV5-1 and TRBJ1-4 gives the full variable domain: KAGVTQTPRYLIKTRGQQVTLSCSPISGHRSVSWYQQTPGQGLQFLFEYFSETQRNKGNFPGRFSGRQFSNSRSEMNVSTLELGDSALYLCASSLQGSDEKLFFGSGTQLSVL.

V usage is TRBV20-1 and J usage is TRBJ2-5; 8 nucleotides line up with TRBD1. The V segment lost 2 bases and the J segment 2 bases; nucleotides outside the gene matches: 16. This CDR3 region has 18 residues. The V gene's germline CDR1 is DFQATT and CDR2 SNEGSKA (reference sequence). CDR3 DNA: TGCAGTGCTAGAACAGGGGAAGGGACAGGACGAGCGCAAGAGACCCAGTACTTC. This codes for CSARTGEGTGRAQETQYF.

The chain recombines TRBV20-1 with TRBJ1-5; TRBD1 agrees at 7 bases. After removal of 6 bases from V and 0 bases from J, the junction contained 5 bases not matched to a gene. CDR3 length equals 14 residues. Germline assignment: CDR1 DFQATT and CDR2 SNEGSKA (reference sequence). CDR3 coding DNA: TGCAGTGCAACAACAGGGGATAGCAATCAGCCCCAGCATTTT. This translates into CSATTGDSNQPQHF.

This chain uses TRBV6-1 with TRBJ2-2; the D is unclear. The CDR3 spans 12 residues. Germline V lookup: CDR1 MNHNS, CDR2 SASEGT. Trimming cost V 10 bases and J 6 bases, with 12 bases left between them. This CDR3 reads CATLPGPGELFF. The CDR3 bases are TGTGCCACCCTACCCGGCCCCGGGGAGCTGTTTTTT.

The V call is TRBV29-1, the J call TRBJ2-1, with D perhaps TRBD2 (6 bases). This CDR3 is 13 amino acids long. From germline, CDR1 is SQVTM and CDR2 ANQGSEA. The V and J ends lost 4 bases and 6 bases respectively, with 13 bases between them. The CDR3 loop reads CSVASVFVNEQFF. CDR3 bases: TGCAGCGTTGCTAGCGTATTCGTCAATGAGCAGTTCTTC.

The chain joins TRBV10-3 to TRBJ1-3, with D possibly TRBD1 on 5 matching bases. The CDR3 is 12 residues long. Looked up from germline, CDR1 is ENHRY and CDR2 is SYGVKD. Trimming pared 11 bases from V and 4 bases from J, leaving 12 bases between. The CDR3 bases are TGTGCCGCCCGGACAAACGGAAACACCATATATTTT. Protein: CAARTNGNTIYF.

This sequence joins TRBV20-1 and TRBJ2-3; 7 nucleotides align to TRBD1. V lost 2 bases, J lost 1 base, and 3 bases stayed unmatched. Germline V gene lookup returns CDR1 DFQATT and CDR2 SNEGSKA (reference sequence). CDR3 length: 14 amino acids. CDR3 loop: CSARRGLGTDTQYF. As DNA, the CDR3 is TGCAGTGCTAGAAGGGGGCTAGGCACAGATACGCAGTATTTT.

CDR3 sequence reads: CASGFEGGYYEQYF. The CDR3 nucleotides read TGTGCTAGTGGTTTTGAGGGGGGCTACTACGAGCAGTACTTC. The J gene is TRBJ2-7, the V gene TRBV12-5; D possibly uses TRBD1 or TRBD2 (6 bases each). CDR1 LGHNT and CDR2 FRNRAP come from the germline V gene. The CDR3 has 14 residues. The ends were cut back, 3 bases at V and 3 bases at J, with 12 bases in the middle.

This clonotype was observed a few times. The rearrangement joins TRBV12-3 or TRBV12-4 to TRBJ1-1; 8 bases match TRBD1. V lost 5 bases, J lost 5 bases, and 4 bases stayed unmatched. The CDR3 runs 13 residues. The CDR3 spells CASSRTGRTEAFF. DNA for the CDR3: TGTGCCAGCAGTCGGACAGGGAGGACTGAAGCTTTCTTT.

Only a few counts were recorded for this clonotype. This rearrangement joins TRBV20-1 to TRBJ2-5; TRBD2 might be the D (6 bases). The DNA matches TRBJ2-1 better at its end, which makes the J call doubtful. This CDR3 contains 14 residues. Germline CDR1 is DFQATT and CDR2 is SNEGSKA (reference sequence). CDR3 amino acids: CSARDLSSGNEQFF. The CDR3 DNA sequence: TGCAGTGCTAGAGATCTTAGTAGCGGAAATGAGCAGTTCTTC.

J is TRBJ2-1 and V is TRBV5-1, with 13 bases that match TRBD2. V was pared by 2 bases and J by 0 bases, with 5 bases of the junction left unmatched. Germline V lookup: CDR1 SGHRS, CDR2 YFSETQ. The CDR3 length is 18 residues. DNA for the CDR3: TGCGCCAGCAGCTTAGGACTAGCGGGGGAGAGCTCCTACAATGAGCAGTTCTTC. Translation gives CASSLGLAGESSYNEQFF. Drawing the rest from reference TRBV5-1 and TRBJ2-1, the complete variable domain is KAGVTQTPRYLIKTRGQQVTLSCSPISGHRSVSWYQQTPGQGLQFLFEYFSETQRNKGNFPGRFSGRQFSNSRSEMNVSTLELGDSALYLCASSLGLAGESSYNEQFFGPGTRLTVL.

The V and J genes are TRBV12-3 or TRBV12-4 and TRBJ1-1; the match to TRBD1 covers 9 bases. This CDR3 is built from 14 residues. Trimming removed 8 bases from V and 6 bases from J; junction bases left unmatched: 10. The CDR3 DNA follows: TGTGCCAGCGATCGGCGGACAGGGGACGCTGAAGCTTTCTTT. As protein: CASDRRTGDAEAFF.

This clonotype was counted between two and nine times. This sequence joins TRBV7-3 and TRBJ2-5, with D maybe TRBD2 (6 bases). Trimming cost V 0 bases and J 2 bases, with 10 bases left between them. This CDR3 contains 15 residues. Looked up from germline, CDR1 is SGHTA and CDR2 is FQGTGA. CDR3 amino acids: CASSLTAGSQETQYF. DNA of the CDR3: TGTGCCAGCAGCTTAACGGCGGGGTCGCAAGAGACCCAGTACTTC.

Remarks on this clonotype: Sequence at one end of the junction differs from germline and may be a read error. V usage is TRBV7-2 and J usage is TRBJ2-5, with 9 positions matching TRBD2. This CDR3 is built from 10 residues. In germline, CDR1 is SGHTA, CDR2 FQGNSA. The CDR3 reads CASSPGLAMF. The DNA of the CDR3 is TGTGCCAGCAGCCCGGGACTAGCAATGTTC. The full variable domain, its missing parts supplied by reference TRBV7-2 and TRBJ2-5, is GAGVSQSPSNKVTEKGKDVELRCDPISGHTALYWYRQSLGQGLEFLIYFQGNSAPDKSGLPSDRFSAERTGGSVSTLTIQRTQQEDSAVYLCASSPGLAMFGPGTRLLVL.

J is TRBJ2-7 and V is TRBV12-3 or TRBV12-4; perhaps TRBD1 as D (7 bases). The CDR3 sequence is 12 residues long. Trimming took off 11 bases at V and 3 bases at J, with 14 bases between the two ends. The CDR3: CACGTVVYEQYF. DNA of the CDR3: TGTGCCTGCGGGACAGTAGTCTACGAGCAGTACTTC.

J is TRBJ1-5 and V is TRBV12-3 or TRBV12-4; D is uncertain. The V gene lost 1 base and the J gene lost 9 bases, with 16 bases spanning the gap. The CDR3 is made up of 15 amino acids. The CDR3 protein is CASSLEAVGRSPQHF. CDR3 nucleotide sequence: TGTGCCAGCAGTTTAGAGGCGGTCGGGAGATCGCCCCAGCATTTT.

The CDR3 nucleotides read TGTGCCAGCAGCCAAGCGGCCAGTAACTATGGCTACACCTTC. Amino acids: CASSQAASNYGYTF. The chain is built from TRBV4-2 and TRBJ1-2, with D hard to call. Germline values: CDR1 LGHNA, CDR2 YNFKEQ. CDR3 length: 14 residues. V gave up 1 base and J gave up 1 base, with 7 bases separating them.

This clonotype showed up just a few times. At one boundary the junction diverges from the germline segment, which might be a read error. The chain recombines TRBV29-1 with TRBJ2-5; TRBD2 matches 7 bases. Germline assignment: CDR1 SQVTM and CDR2 ANQGSEA. The CDR3 consists of 15 residues. CDR3 bases: TGCGGCGTTGGTAGGCGACTAGCACTCCAAGAGACCCAGTACTTC. Translated: CGVGRRLALQETQYF.

CDR3 region: CASSFETGNEKLFF. CDR3 nucleotides: TGCGCCAGCAGCTTTGAGACAGGGAATGAAAAACTGTTTTTT. The rearrangement uses TRBV5-1 and TRBJ1-4; 7 bases fit TRBD1. The length of the CDR3 is 14 residues. Germline CDR1 SGHRS, CDR2 YFSETQ. The V segment lost 2 bases and the J segment 5 bases; nucleotides outside the gene matches: 3.

This chain links TRBV20-1 with TRBJ2-5; 9 nucleotides match TRBD2. Unmatched junction bases numbered 9, after V lost 4 bases and J lost 3 bases. The V gene's germline CDR1 is DFQATT and CDR2 SNEGSKA (reference sequence). The CDR3 runs 15 residues. CDR3 region: CSATLAGQSKETQYF. The CDR3 DNA reads as TGCAGTGCTACCCTAGCGGGACAATCTAAAGAGACCCAGTACTTC.